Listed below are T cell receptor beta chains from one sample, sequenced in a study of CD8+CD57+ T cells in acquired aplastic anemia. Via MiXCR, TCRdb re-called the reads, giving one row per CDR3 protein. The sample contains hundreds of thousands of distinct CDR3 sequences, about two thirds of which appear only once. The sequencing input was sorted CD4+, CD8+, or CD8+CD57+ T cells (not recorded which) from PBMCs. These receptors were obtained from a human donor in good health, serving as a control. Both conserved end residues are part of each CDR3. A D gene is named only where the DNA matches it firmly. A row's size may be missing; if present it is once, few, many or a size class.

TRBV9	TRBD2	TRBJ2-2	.	CASSVELAGAGTGELFF	TGTGCCAGCAGCGTGGAACTAGCGGGGGCTGGAACCGGGGAGCTGTTCTTT
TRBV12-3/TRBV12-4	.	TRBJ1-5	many	CASSLGQPNQPQHF	TGTGCCAGCAGTTTAGGACAGCCCAATCAGCCCCAGCATTTT
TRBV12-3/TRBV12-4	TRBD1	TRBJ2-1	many	CASSPGTVQFF	TGTGCCAGCAGCCCCGGGACAGTGCAGTTCTTC
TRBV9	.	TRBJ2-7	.	CASSSNGELSSEKYF	TGTGCCAGCAGCTCCAACGGGGAACTGAGCAGCGAGAAGTACTTC
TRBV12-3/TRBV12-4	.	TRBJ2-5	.	CASSGTDRETQYF	TGTGCCAGCAGCGGCACCGACCGGGAGACCCAGTACTTC
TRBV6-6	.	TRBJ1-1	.	CASSLPAAGSETEAFF	TGTGCCAGCAGCCTCCCCGCTGCAGGGTCGGAAACTGAAGCTTTCTTT
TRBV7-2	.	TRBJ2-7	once	CASSRRGGDGYTFYF	TGTGCCAGCTCGCGTCGCGGAGGAGATGGCTACACCTTCTACTTC
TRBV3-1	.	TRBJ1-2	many	CASSQRGDYGYTF	TGTGCCAGCAGCCAAAGGGGCGACTATGGCTACACCTTC
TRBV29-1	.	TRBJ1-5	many	CSVVDSGNQPQHF	TGCAGCGTTGTAGACAGTGGCAATCAGCCCCAGCATTTT
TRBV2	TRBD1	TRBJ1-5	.	CASSEWDSTRNQPQHF	TGTGCCAGCAGTGAATGGGACAGCACGCGCAATCAGCCCCAGCATTTT
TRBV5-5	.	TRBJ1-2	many	CASSFGRDVGYTF	TGTGCCAGCAGCTTCGGCAGGGACGTCGGCTACACCTTC
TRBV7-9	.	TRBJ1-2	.	CASSLDARDNYGYTF	TGTGCCAGCAGCTTAGACGCCCGGGACAACTATGGCTACACCTTC
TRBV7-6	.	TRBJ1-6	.	CASSFSGASATHTHF	TGTGCCAGCAGCTTTAGCGGAGCGAGCGCTACACACACGCACTTT
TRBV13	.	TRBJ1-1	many	CASSLVWGGPEAFF	TGTGCCAGCAGCTTAGTTTGGGGGGGCCCTGAAGCTTTCTTT
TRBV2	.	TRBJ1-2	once	CASSPTKTENGGYTF	TGTGCCAGCAGTCCGACTAAGACAGAGAACGGTGGCTACACCTTC
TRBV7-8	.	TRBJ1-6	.	CASSFRTDKVSDHF	TGTGCCAGCAGCTTCCGAACTGATAAGGTTTCCGACCACTTT
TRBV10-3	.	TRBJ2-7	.	CAIFTLEQYF	TGTGCCATCTTTACCCTCGAGCAGTACTTC
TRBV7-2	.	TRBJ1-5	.	CASSLGAEGDGELQHF	TGTGCCAGCAGCTTAGGAGCGGAGGGGGACGGGGAGCTGCAGCATTTT
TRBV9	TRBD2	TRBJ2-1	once	CASSPGTSGGAYEQFF	TGTGCCAGCAGCCCCGGGACTAGCGGGGGGGCCTATGAGCAGTTCTTC
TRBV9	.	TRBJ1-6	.	CASRSGCKGSGIHF	TGTGCCAGCAGGTCTGGCTGCAAAGGTTCTGGAATCCACTTT
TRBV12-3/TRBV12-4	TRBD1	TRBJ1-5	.	CASSKDRGSNQPQHF	TGTGCCAGCAGTAAGGACAGGGGAAGCAATCAGCCCCAGCATTTT
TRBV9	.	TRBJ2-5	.	CASSELRSGAETQYF	TGTGCCAGCAGTGAACTCCGATCGGGGGCCGAGACCCAGTACTTC
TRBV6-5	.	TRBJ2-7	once	CASVQGRYEQYF	TGTGCCTCCGTACAGGGGAGGTACGAGCAGTACTTC
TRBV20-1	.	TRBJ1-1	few	CSASKGVEAFF	TGCAGTGCTAGTAAAGGGGTTGAAGCTTTCTTT
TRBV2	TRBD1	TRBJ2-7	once	CASSQDRVNQPQHF	TGTGCCAGCAGTCAAGACAGGGTGAACCAGCCCCAGCATTTC
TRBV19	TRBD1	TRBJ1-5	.	CASSNPRTGGRQPQHF	TGTGCCAGTAGTAACCCCCGGACAGGGGGCCGGCAGCCCCAGCATTTT
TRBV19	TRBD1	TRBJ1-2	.	CASSRQGPYGYTF	TGTGCCAGTAGTCGACAGGGTCCCTATGGCTACACCTTC
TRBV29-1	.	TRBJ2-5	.	CSVDEPGKRQETQHF	TGCAGCGTTGATGAACCTGGGAAAAGGCAAGAGACCCAGCACTTC
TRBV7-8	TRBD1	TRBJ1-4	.	CASSLGQARTNEKLFF	TGTGCCAGCAGCTTGGGACAGGCAAGAACTAATGAAAAACTGTTTTTT
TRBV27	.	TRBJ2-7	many	CASRSNRDISSYEQYF	TGTGCCAGCAGATCCAACCGGGACATAAGCTCCTACGAGCAGTACTTC
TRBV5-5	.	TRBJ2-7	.	CASSVGGGTAYEQYF	TGTGCCAGCAGCGTAGGCGGGGGGACAGCCTACGAGCAGTACTTC
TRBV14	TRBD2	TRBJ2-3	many	CASSQTSGGTQYF	TGTGCCAGCAGCCAAACTAGCGGGGGGACGCAGTATTTT
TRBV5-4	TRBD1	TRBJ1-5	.	CASSQTGTDSNQPQHF	TGTGCCAGCAGCCAGACGGGGACAGACAGCAATCAGCCCCAGCATTTT
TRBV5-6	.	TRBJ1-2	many	CASRGDIHSGDYGYTF	TGTGCCAGCAGGGGAGACATTCATTCCGGGGACTATGGCTACACCTTC
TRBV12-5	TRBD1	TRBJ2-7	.	CANSAPGSGQGRYEQYF	TGTGCCAACAGTGCCCCGGGATCGGGACAGGGCCGGTACGAGCAGTACTTC
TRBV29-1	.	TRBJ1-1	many	CSVESGGNTEAFF	TGCAGCGTTGAGTCCGGGGGCAACACTGAAGCTTTCTTT
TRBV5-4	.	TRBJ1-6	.	CASSPEGRGNSPLHF	TGTGCCAGCAGCCCCGAGGGACGAGGCAATTCACCCCTCCACTTT
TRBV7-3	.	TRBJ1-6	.	CASSSEPFNSPLHF	TGTGCCAGCAGTTCAGAACCATTTAACTCACCCCTCCACTTT
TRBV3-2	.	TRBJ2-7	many	CASSQDTASGHEATEQYF	TGTGCCAGCAGCCAAGATACGGCTAGCGGACATGAGGCCACCGAGCAGTACTTC
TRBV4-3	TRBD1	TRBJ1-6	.	CASRTGTSSPLHF	TGCGCCAGCAGGACAGGGACCAGTTCACCCCTCCACTTT
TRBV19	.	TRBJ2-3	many	CASSSRYSDTQYF	TGTGCCAGTAGTTCGCGGTATTCAGATACGCAGTATTTT
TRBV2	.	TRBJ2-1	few	CASSLPRGDEQFF	TGTGCCAGCAGTCTTCCCAGGGGGGATGAGCAGTTCTTC
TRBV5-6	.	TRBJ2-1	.	CASSSILPYNEQFF	TGTGCCAGCAGCTCGATCCTACCCTACAATGAGCAGTTCTTC
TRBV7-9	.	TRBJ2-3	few	CASVQGADTQYF	TGTGCCAGCGTTCAGGGCGCAGATACGCAGTATTTT
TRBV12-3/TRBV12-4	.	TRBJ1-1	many	CASSLRVGGLEAFF	TGTGCCAGCAGTTTACGGGTAGGAGGTCTTGAAGCTTTCTTT
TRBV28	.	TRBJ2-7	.	CASSARGPGPKSDEQYF	TGTGCCAGCAGTGCTAGGGGACCGGGCCCTAAATCCGACGAGCAGTACTTC
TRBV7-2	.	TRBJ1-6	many	CASSLGGWSSYNSPLHF	TGTGCCAGCAGCTTAGGAGGTTGGAGCTCCTATAATTCACCCCTCCACTTT
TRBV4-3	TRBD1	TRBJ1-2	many	CASSTRPTGTYGYTF	TGCGCCAGCAGCACCCGTCCGACAGGGACCTATGGCTACACCTTC
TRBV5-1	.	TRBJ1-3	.	CASRTDSNQRNTIYF	TGCGCCAGCCGGACGGATTCCAATCAGCGAAACACCATATATTTT
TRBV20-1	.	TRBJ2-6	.	CSARGRTYEPNVLTF	TGCAGTGCTAGAGGGAGGACCTACGAGCCCAACGTCCTGACTTTC
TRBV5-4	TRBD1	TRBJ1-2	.	CASSQGQALGGYGYTF	TGTGCCAGCAGCCAGGGACAGGCGCTCGGAGGCTATGGCTACACCTTC
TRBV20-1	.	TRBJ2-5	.	CSAPAWGAGEVGETQYF	TGCAGTGCACCCGCCTGGGGCGCGGGCGAGGTCGGAGAGACCCAGTACTTC
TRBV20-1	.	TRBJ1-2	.	CSADHGGAAGYTF	TGCAGTGCCGACCACGGGGGGGCCGCTGGCTACACCTTC
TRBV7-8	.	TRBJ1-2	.	CASSADMDGYYF	TGTGCCAGCAGCGCGGACATGGATGGCTACTACTTC
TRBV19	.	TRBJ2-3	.	CASSQVSDAQYF	TGTGCCAGCAGTCAGGTGTCGGATGCGCAGTATTTT
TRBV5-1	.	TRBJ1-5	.	CASSILAGVSQPQHF	TGCGCCAGCAGCATCCTAGCGGGGGTTAGTCAGCCCCAGCATTTT
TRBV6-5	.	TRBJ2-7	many	CASRDRTGVNYYEQYF	TGTGCCAGCAGGGACCGAACAGGCGTCAATTACTACGAGCAGTACTTC
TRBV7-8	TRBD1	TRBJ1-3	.	CASSAGTGGNTIYF	TGTGCCAGCAGCGCCGGGACAGGTGGAAACACCATATATTTT